The rows below give T cell receptor beta chains drawn from one sample of a study of shared clonotypes between healthy human individuals. The table came from immunoSEQ multiplex PCR; TCRdb's copy has only in-frame clones and leaves some out. The sample records nearly 600,000 clones, about 95% being singletons. Sequencing was done on a sample of naive CD8+ T cells sorted from blood. The receptors here all came from a woman under 40 in good health. Each CDR3 is given with its conserved first and last residue. The D gene is left open where the match is weak. Expanded clones get a size class; other rows say once, few or many, or leave the size out.

clone_size | j_call | d_call | v_call | cdr3_nt | cdr3_aa
NA | TRBJ2-1 | NA | TRBV4-2 | TGTGCCAGCAGCCAAGTACTATCCCGCTACAATGAGCAGTTCTTC | CASSQVLSRYNEQFF
once | TRBJ2-7 | NA | TRBV14 | TGTGCCAGCAGCACTGGGGGCAGTTCCTACTCCTACGAGCAGTACTTC | CASSTGGSSYSYEQYF
NA | TRBJ1-1 | TRBD1 | TRBV7-9 | TGTGCCAGCAGCTCCCGGGACAGGGGGTTGGGCACTGAAGCTTTCTTT | CASSSRDRGLGTEAFF
NA | TRBJ2-7 | NA | TRBV4-2 | TGTGCCAGCAGCCAAGATTTAGGGGGGCGGGACGTGTCCTACGAGCAGTACTTC | CASSQDLGGRDVSYEQYF
NA | TRBJ2-2 | TRBD1 | TRBV11-2 | TGTGCCAGCAGTAACGGGACAGTTTACACCGGGGAGCTGTTTTTT | CASSNGTVYTGELFF
NA | TRBJ1-2 | TRBD1 | TRBV7-9 | TGTGCCAGCAGCCTAGGGACAGACCCTAACTATGGCTACACCTTC | CASSLGTDPNYGYTF
NA | TRBJ2-7 | TRBD2 | TRBV6-5 | TGTGCCAGCAGAGCTAGCGGGAGGGTATCCTACGAGCAGTACTTC | CASRASGRVSYEQYF
NA | TRBJ1-3 | NA | TRBV15 | TGTGCCACCAGCAGATCTGGAAACACCATATATTTT | CATSRSGNTIYF
NA | TRBJ2-5 | NA | TRBV28 | TGTGCCAGCAGTTTATATTCAGACGGGATTGAGACCCAGTACTTC | CASSLYSDGIETQYF
NA | TRBJ2-1 | TRBD2 | TRBV27 | TGTGCCAGCAGCTTCGGACTAGCCGATGAGCAGTTCTTC | CASSFGLADEQFF
NA | TRBJ2-2 | TRBD2 | TRBV5-6 | TGTGCCAGCAGCTCAGCGGGAGCCGGGGAGCTGTTTTTT | CASSSAGAGELFF
NA | TRBJ1-3 | TRBD1 | TRBV11-1 | TGTGCCAGCAGCCTGACAGGGGCTGGAAACACCATATATTTT | CASSLTGAGNTIYF
NA | TRBJ2-7 | NA | TRBV15 | TGTGCCACCAGCAAATCCGACAGCCATCCTTCCTACGAGCAGTACTTC | CATSKSDSHPSYEQYF
NA | TRBJ2-7 | TRBD1 | TRBV13 | TGTGCCAGCAGCCCCGTGGCGGACAGGGGACCCTACGAGCAGTACTTC | CASSPVADRGPYEQYF
NA | TRBJ2-7 | NA | TRBV10-2 | TGCGCCAGCAGTGTCGGGAGAGGATACGAGCAGTACTTC | CASSVGRGYEQYF
NA | TRBJ2-5 | TRBD2 | TRBV4-1 | TGCGCCAGCAGCCGGACACTAGCGTTGGAGACCCAGTACTTC | CASSRTLALETQYF
NA | TRBJ2-2 | NA | TRBV4-1 | TGCGCCAGCAGCCACCGCAGGGCGACCGGGGAGCTGTTTTTT | CASSHRRATGELFF
NA | TRBJ2-1 | NA | TRBV11-2 | TGTGCCAGCAGCCGTAGCGGACTAAGCTCCTACAATGAGCAGTTCTTC | CASSRSGLSSYNEQFF
once | TRBJ2-7 | NA | TRBV11-2 | TGTGCCAGCAGCTTAGGGGCTAGCGCCTCCTACGAGCAGTACTTC | CASSLGASASYEQYF
NA | TRBJ1-5 | NA | TRBV27 | TGTGCCAGCAGCCTATCAGTGGGCTTTCAGCCCCAGCATTTT | CASSLSVGFQPQHF
NA | TRBJ2-7 | NA | TRBV27 | TGTGCCAGCAGTTTATTCTCCTACGAGCAGTACTTC | CASSLFSYEQYF
NA | TRBJ2-3 | NA | TRBV28 | TGTGCCACCAATAGGATCGGGACTCCTGATACGCAGTATTTT | CATNRIGTPDTQYF
once | TRBJ2-1 | NA | TRBV28 | TGTGCCAGCAGTTTATCCAATGAGCAGTTCTTC | CASSLSNEQFF
NA | TRBJ2-7 | NA | TRBV9 | TGTGCCAGCAGCTCCTCGGGGGCACCAGGCTACGAGCAGTACTTC | CASSSSGAPGYEQYF
NA | TRBJ2-5 | NA | TRBV4-2 | TGTGCCAGCAGCCAAGATTTGTCGGGATTGATCCAAGAGACCCAGTACTTC | CASSQDLSGLIQETQYF
once | TRBJ1-1 | NA | TRBV28 | TGTGCCAGCAGTTTTCGGGGAACCAGGAACACTGAAGCTTTCTTT | CASSFRGTRNTEAFF
NA | TRBJ2-3 | NA | TRBV7-9 | TGTGCCAGCAGCTTAGACCAGAGCGGCACAGATACGCAGTATTTT | CASSLDQSGTDTQYF
NA | TRBJ2-7 | NA | TRBV28 | TGTGCCAGCAGTTTATCCAGCGGTCTTCCCTACGAGCAGTACTTC | CASSLSSGLPYEQYF
NA | TRBJ1-3 | NA | TRBV28 | TGTGCCAGCAGCCCCGGGGGCTCTGGAAACACCATATATTTT | CASSPGGSGNTIYF
NA | TRBJ2-1 | TRBD2 | TRBV28 | TGTGCCAGCAGTTTATGGAGGGGGACTAGCGGCCCCCCCGACAATGAGCAGTTCTTC | CASSLWRGTSGPPDNEQFF
NA | TRBJ2-7 | NA | TRBV5-6 | TGTGCCAGCAGCTTATCTTTTGCAAGCCCCTACGAGCAGTACTTC | CASSLSFASPYEQYF
NA | TRBJ2-3 | NA | TRBV7-9 | TGTGCCAGCAGCCGTCCGGGCTCTAGCACAGATACGCAGTATTTT | CASSRPGSSTDTQYF
once | TRBJ2-7 | NA | TRBV15 | TGTGCCACCAGCGCCCCTCCTATGGAGCAGTACTTC | CATSAPPMEQYF
NA | TRBJ2-5 | NA | TRBV14 | TGTGCCAGCAGCCTAACAGAACGGGACACCTACCAAGAGACCCAGTACTTC | CASSLTERDTYQETQYF
once | TRBJ2-7 | TRBD2 | TRBV13 | TGTGCCAGCAGCTCTAGCGGGAGGGAAGAGCAGTACTTC | CASSSSGREEQYF
NA | TRBJ2-1 | TRBD1 | TRBV27 | TGTGCCAGCAATACCGGGACAGGGGTATACAATGAGCAGTTCTTC | CASNTGTGVYNEQFF
NA | TRBJ2-7 | TRBD1 | TRBV6-6 | TGTGCCAGCAGTCCGACAGGGTACTCCTACGAGCAGTACTTC | CASSPTGYSYEQYF
NA | TRBJ1-3 | NA | TRBV27 | TGTGCCAGCAGCCAAATAACCGGCTCTGGAAACACCATATATTTT | CASSQITGSGNTIYF
NA | TRBJ1-5 | NA | TRBV28 | TGTGCCAGCAGGATAAGACAGAGTAGCAATCAGCCCCAGCATTTT | CASRIRQSSNQPQHF
once | TRBJ2-7 | TRBD2 | TRBV6-1 | TGTGCCAGCAGTGAAGCGTATCCCACTAGCGGCTCCTACGAGCAGTACTTC | CASSEAYPTSGSYEQYF
NA | TRBJ2-1 | TRBD2 | TRBV28 | TGTGCCAGCAGTTTCCTTTTAGCGGGGGGTGACAATGAGCAGTTCTTC | CASSFLLAGGDNEQFF
NA | TRBJ2-2 | TRBD1 | TRBV28 | TGTGCCAGCAGACGAAAGGGACAGGGAAGGACCGGGGAGCTGTTTTTT | CASRRKGQGRTGELFF